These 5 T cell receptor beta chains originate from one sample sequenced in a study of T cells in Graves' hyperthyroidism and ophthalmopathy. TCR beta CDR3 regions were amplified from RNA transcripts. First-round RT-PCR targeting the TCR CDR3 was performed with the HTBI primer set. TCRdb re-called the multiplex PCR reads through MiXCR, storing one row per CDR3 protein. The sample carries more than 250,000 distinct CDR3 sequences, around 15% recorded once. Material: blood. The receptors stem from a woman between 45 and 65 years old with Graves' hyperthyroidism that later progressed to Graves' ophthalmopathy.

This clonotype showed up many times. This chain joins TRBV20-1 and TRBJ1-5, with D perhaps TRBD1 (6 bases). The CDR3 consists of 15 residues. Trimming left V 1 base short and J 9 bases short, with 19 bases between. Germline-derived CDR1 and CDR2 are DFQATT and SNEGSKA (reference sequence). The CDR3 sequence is CSARGNRESGRPQHF. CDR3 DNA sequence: TGCAGTGCTAGAGGCAACAGGGAGTCCGGACGGCCCCAGCATTTT.

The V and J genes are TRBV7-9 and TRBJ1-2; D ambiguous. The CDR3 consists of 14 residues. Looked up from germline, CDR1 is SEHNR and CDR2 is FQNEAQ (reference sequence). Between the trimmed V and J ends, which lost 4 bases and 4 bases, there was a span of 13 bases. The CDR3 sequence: CASSSPVDLYGYTF. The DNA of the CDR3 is TGTGCCAGCAGCTCACCAGTAGACCTCTATGGCTACACCTTC.

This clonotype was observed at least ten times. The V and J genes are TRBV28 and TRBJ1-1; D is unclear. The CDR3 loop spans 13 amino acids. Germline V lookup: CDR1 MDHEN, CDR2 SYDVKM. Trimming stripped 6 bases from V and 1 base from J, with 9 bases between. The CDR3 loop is CASSYHTNTEAFF. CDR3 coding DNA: TGTGCCAGCAGCTACCACACGAACACTGAAGCTTTCTTT.

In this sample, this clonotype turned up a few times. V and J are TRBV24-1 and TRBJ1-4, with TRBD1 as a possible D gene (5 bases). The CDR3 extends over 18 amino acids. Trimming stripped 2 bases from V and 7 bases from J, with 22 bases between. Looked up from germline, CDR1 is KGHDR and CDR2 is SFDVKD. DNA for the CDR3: TGTGCCACCAGTGATTCCAAAGATTCGGGGCGAGCTGGTGAAAAACTGTTTTTT. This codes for CATSDSKDSGRAGEKLFF.

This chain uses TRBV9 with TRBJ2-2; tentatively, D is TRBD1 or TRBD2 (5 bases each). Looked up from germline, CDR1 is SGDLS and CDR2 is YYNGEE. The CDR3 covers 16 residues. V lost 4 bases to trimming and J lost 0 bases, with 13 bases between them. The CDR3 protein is CASSPRGYPNTGELFF. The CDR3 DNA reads TGTGCCAGCAGCCCCCGGGGCTACCCGAACACCGGGGAGCTGTTTTTT.